The 14 T cell receptor beta chains presented below share a single source sample, sequenced in a study of control samples from healthy donors and cancer patients. Method: immunoSEQ multiplex PCR; TCRdb's copy keeps in-frame clones and lacks some. The sample consists of some 44,000 clones, about 75% of them appearing once. Sequenced material: formalin-fixed, paraffin-embedded tissue. These receptor sequences come from a male donor with melanoma.

This clone has only one observation. The chain carries TRBV13 and TRBJ2-7; D might be TRBD2 (6 bases). V was cut by 2 bases and J by 2 bases, with 16 bases left in between. CDR3 size: 16 residues. Germline lookup yields CDR1 PRHDT and CDR2 FYEKMQ (reference sequence). The CDR3 DNA is TGTGCCAGCAGCTTAAGTAGATGGGGGGAGACCTACGAGCAGTACTTC. This encodes CASSLSRWGETYEQYF.

V and J are TRBV3-1 (or the pseudogene TRBV3-2) and TRBJ1-5; TRBD1 agrees at 7 bases. Trimming took 5 bases from V and 4 from J; bases not matched to a gene: 8. This CDR3 has 15 amino acids. Germline lookup yields CDR1 LGHDT and CDR2 YNNKEL (reference sequence). The CDR3 nucleotides are TGTGCCAGCAGCTCCCGGGACAGCGGGAATCAGCCCCAGCATTTT. Residues: CASSSRDSGNQPQHF.

This clone showed up just a few times. The chain carries TRBV9 and TRBJ2-1; weak D call: TRBD2 (6 bases). The CDR3 has 14 amino acids. The V gene lost 4 bases and the J gene lost 1 base, with 9 bases spanning the gap. Germline lookup yields CDR1 SGDLS and CDR2 YYNGEE. The CDR3 coding sequence is TGTGCCAGCAGCTACCGGGGGTCCTACAATGAGCAGTTCTTC. This translates into CASSYRGSYNEQFF.

The rearrangement joins TRBV14 to TRBJ1-2; TRBD1 matches at 7 bases. The germline gives CDR1 SGHDN, CDR2 FVKESK. J was trimmed by 1 base and V by 0 bases; bases with no gene match: 8. The CDR3 totals 17 residues. The chain's CDR3 is CASSQDPWAGGNYGYTF. The CDR3 bases are TGTGCCAGCAGCCAAGATCCCTGGGCAGGGGGTAACTATGGCTACACCTTC.

The chain combines TRBV25-1 with TRBJ2-1; D gene uncertain. CDR1 is MGHDK and CDR2 is SYGVNS in the germline V gene. Trimming pared 3 bases from V and 1 base from J, leaving 7 bases between. This CDR3 is 14 amino acids long. CDR3 coding DNA: TGTGCCAGCAGTGATAAAGTTTCCTACAATGAGCAGTTCTTC. It codes for CASSDKVSYNEQFF.

This chain connects TRBV2 to TRBJ2-5, with D possibly matching TRBD1 (6 bases). The CDR3 extends over 18 amino acids. V lost 7 bases, J lost 0 bases, and 24 bases lay in between. The V gene's germline CDR1 is SNHLY and CDR2 FYNNEI. The CDR3 bases are TGTGCCAGCACCTCAGCAACAGGGCCCAGCCCTTACCAAGAGACCCAGTACTTC. Translated, it gives CASTSATGPSPYQETQYF.

Here the CDR3 reads CSVRLAGSSDTAQFF. The CDR3 DNA follows: TGCAGCGTTCGCCTAGCGGGAAGCTCAGACACGGCGCAGTTCTTC. This chain links TRBV29-1 with TRBJ2-1, with 9 bases identical to TRBD2. J gave up 12 bases and V 5 bases, and 17 bases lay outside the gene matches. The CDR3 is 15 amino acids. The germline V gene encodes CDR1 SQVTM and CDR2 ANQGSEA.

The chain joins TRBV28 to TRBJ2-1; D is tentatively TRBD1 or TRBD2 (5 bases each). With 7 bases removed from V and 2 bases from J, the gap between germline ends came to 9 bases. Per germline, CDR1 MDHEN and CDR2 SYDVKM. This CDR3 contains 13 residues. Here the CDR3 DNA reads TGTGCCAGCACAATGGGGGCCTACAATGAGCAGTTCTTC. Translating it yields CASTMGAYNEQFF.

This clone showed up just once. The chain employs TRBV27 and TRBJ2-7, with D unresolved. Germline loops: CDR1 MNHEY, CDR2 SMNVEV (reference sequence). V lost 6 bases, J lost 2 bases, and 17 bases lay in between. CDR3 length equals 15 residues. The CDR3 reads CASRVQAYLPYEQYF. The CDR3 DNA sequence: TGTGCCAGCAGAGTCCAGGCCTACCTGCCCTACGAGCAGTACTTC.

The chain has TRBV5-6 and TRBJ2-2; D not resolved. The CDR3 contains 13 residues. V was pared by 2 bases and J by 5 bases, with 7 bases between. Germline CDR1 SGHDT, CDR2 YYEEEE. CDR3 amino acids: CASSFDWTGELFF. The CDR3 DNA reads as TGTGCCAGCAGCTTCGACTGGACCGGGGAGCTGTTTTTT. Together with reference TRBV5-6 and TRBJ2-2, the CDR3 gives the full variable domain: DAGVTQSPTHLIKTRGQQVTLRCSPKSGHDTVSWYQQALGQGPQFIFQYYEEEERQRGNFPDRFSGHQFPNYSSELNVNALLLGDSALYLCASSFDWTGELFFGEGSRLTVL.

This clone was detected only a few times. The chain carries TRBV2 and TRBJ2-7; tentatively, D is TRBD2 (6 bases). V was trimmed by 6 bases and J by 4 bases, leaving 7 bases between them. CDR3 length: 11 residues. In germline, CDR1 is SNHLY, CDR2 FYNNEI. The CDR3 here is CASRDYYEQYF. The CDR3 region has the DNA TGTGCCAGCAGGGACTATTACGAGCAGTACTTC.

This clone showed up just a few times. The chain employs TRBV10-3 and TRBJ1-3; D gene ambiguous. V lost 3 bases and J 0 bases, leaving 6 bases between the germline ends. Looked up from germline, CDR1 is ENHRY and CDR2 is SYGVKD. The CDR3 is 14 residues long. The CDR3 DNA reads as TGTGCCATCAGTGATAGTCACTCTGGAAACACCATATATTTT. This gives the protein CAISDSHSGNTIYF.

Worth noting for this clone: A much larger clone differs by one base, so this may be a read error. The chain employs TRBV5-1 and TRBJ2-7; tentatively, D is TRBD2 (6 bases). The CDR3 is 15 residues long. Trimming cost V 1 base and J 0 bases, with 11 bases left between them. Per germline, CDR1 SGHRS and CDR2 YFSETQ. The CDR3 reads CASSLLAVNSYEQYF. CDR3 coding DNA: TGCGCCAGCAGCTTGTTAGCGGTAAACTCCTACGAGCAGTACTTC.

This clone was counted at least ten times. Other DNA sequences of this sample code for an identical CDR3. This chain connects TRBV11-3 to TRBJ2-3; TRBD1 matches 9 bases. Germline CDR1 is SGHNT and CDR2 is YENEEA. With 5 bases clipped from V and 6 bases from J, the junction kept 9 bases outside the gene matches. The CDR3 consists of 15 residues. The CDR3: CASSNPGQGRDTQYF. Here the CDR3 DNA reads TGTGCCAGCAGCAATCCGGGACAGGGTAGGGATACGCAGTATTTT.